Following are 27 T cell receptor beta chains from one sample sequenced in a study of radiotherapy plus CTLA-4 blockade in lung cancer. Method: immunoSEQ multiplex PCR; TCRdb's copy keeps in-frame clones and lacks some. This sample has more than 90,000 clones, with 88% found just once. The sample in question was peripheral blood, obtained from a patient treated with radiotherapy plus ipilimumab. The origin of the receptors is a human donor with non-small cell lung cancer that progressed on radiotherapy plus ipilimumab.

The rearrangement joins TRBV2 to TRBJ2-1; 12 nucleotides agree with TRBD2. There are 14 residues in the CDR3. The trim removed 6 bases at V and 6 bases at J, leaving 3 bases unmatched. CDR1 and CDR2 (germline): SNHLY, FYNNEI. The CDR3 coding sequence is TGTGCCAGCAGACGACTAGCGGGAGTCAATGAGCAGTTCTTC. Its protein product is CASRRLAGVNEQFF.

This clone came up once. V usage is TRBV4-1 and J usage is TRBJ2-3; D is ambiguous. The CDR3 loop spans 17 amino acids. V dropped 0 bases and J dropped 1 base, with 14 bases sitting between them. The germline V gene encodes CDR1 MGHRA and CDR2 YSYEKL. This chain's CDR3 is CASSQDLGPVGTDTQYF. DNA of the CDR3: TGCGCCAGCAGCCAAGATTTAGGCCCGGTGGGCACAGATACGCAGTATTTT.

V gene TRBV30 combines with J gene TRBJ2-7, with D perhaps TRBD1 (5 bases). CDR1 is GTSNPN, CDR2 SVGIG, per germline (reference sequence). V lost 0 bases, J lost 2 bases, and 8 bases lay in between. CDR3 length: 13 amino acids. The CDR3 protein is CAWSVDRAYEQYF. The CDR3, as DNA: TGTGCCTGGAGTGTAGACAGAGCCTACGAGCAGTACTTC.

The chain couples TRBV7-9 to TRBJ2-3; 7 nucleotides agree with TRBD2. Germline V gene sequence: CDR1 SEHNR, CDR2 FQNEAQ (reference sequence). V shed 8 bases and J 4 bases; nucleotides not matched to a gene: 9. The CDR3 totals 14 residues. CDR3 coding DNA: TGTGCCAGCTGTCCACGACTAGCTTCAGATACGCAGTATTTT. Encoded protein: CASCPRLASDTQYF. Drawing the rest from reference TRBV7-9 and TRBJ2-3, the complete variable domain is DTGVSQNPRHKITKRGQNVTFRCDPISEHNRLYWYRQTLGQGPEFLTYFQNEAQLEKSRLLSDRFSAERPKGSFSTLEIQRTEQGDSAMYLCASCPRLASDTQYFGPGTRLTVL.

This clone was seen only a few times. The V and J genes are TRBV28 and TRBJ1-2; a weak D match, TRBD1 (5 bases). The germline CDR1 and CDR2 sequences are MDHEN and SYDVKM. This CDR3 contains 13 residues. The ends were cut back, 6 bases at V and 0 bases at J, with 8 bases in the middle. This CDR3 reads CASRRQSNYGYTF. The CDR3 nucleotides are TGTGCCAGCAGGAGACAGTCTAACTATGGCTACACCTTC.

This clone has a handful of counts. V usage is TRBV5-3 and J usage is TRBJ2-1; D is perhaps TRBD2 (6 bases). TRBV5-3 is labeled an ORF, and its function is uncertain. The CDR3 covers 15 residues. The V end was cut by 8 bases, the J end by 6 bases, with 21 bases between. CDR3 sequence (DNA): TGTGCCAGCAGCCCGACCCCCGGGACTCCCAATGAGCAGTTCTTC. Its protein product is CASSPTPGTPNEQFF.

J is TRBJ1-5 and V is TRBV10-3; 7 nucleotides agree with TRBD1. CDR3 size: 14 residues. The V gene end was trimmed by 6 bases and the J gene end by 6 bases; junction bases not matched to a gene: 8. Germline lookup yields CDR1 ENHRY and CDR2 SYGVKD. The CDR3 DNA is TGTGCCATCAGGGGGGACAGTTTCACTCAGCCCCAGCATTTT. Its protein product is CAIRGDSFTQPQHF.

This chain uses TRBV10-3 with TRBJ2-1, with 13 positions matching TRBD2. Germline V gene data show CDR1 as ENHRY and CDR2 as SYGVKD. The V segment lost 6 bases and the J segment 9 bases; nucleotides outside the gene matches: 8. The CDR3 loop spans 15 amino acids. CDR3: CAIRSGTSGIVEQFF. Written as DNA, the CDR3 is TGTGCCATCAGATCCGGGACTAGCGGGATAGTTGAGCAGTTCTTC.

J is TRBJ2-7 and V is TRBV5-1; D is ambiguous. The length of the CDR3 is 14 residues. V was clipped by 1 base and J by 6 bases, with 14 bases between them. CDR1 is SGHRS and CDR2 is YFSETQ in the germline V gene. The CDR3 loop reads CASSLLTTRGEQYF. The CDR3, as DNA: TGCGCCAGCAGCTTGTTGACAACGCGCGGCGAGCAGTACTTC.

This clone has a single count. The genes are TRBV21-1 and TRBJ1-5. TRBV21-1 is a pseudogene. The CDR3 runs 17 residues. This chain's CDR3 is CASSKARCRSTNQPQHF. CDR3 sequence (DNA): TGTGCCAGCAGCAAAGCGCGCTGCAGGAGTACCAATCAGCCCCAGCATTTT.

V and J are TRBV7-2 and TRBJ2-1, with D hard to call. Deletions cut 4 bases from V and 9 bases from J, with 13 bases between. There are 13 residues in the CDR3. Per the germline V gene, CDR1 is SGHTA and CDR2 is FQGNSA. CDR3 coding DNA: TGTGCCAGCAGCTCTAGGCCAGCCGCTGAGCAGTTCTTC. As protein: CASSSRPAAEQFF.

This chain joins TRBV11-2 and TRBJ2-3; TRBD2 matches 11 bases. The trim removed 7 bases at V and 3 bases at J, leaving 12 bases unmatched. This CDR3 contains 17 residues. The germline V gene has CDR1 SGHAT and CDR2 FQNNGV. CDR3 sequence reads: CASTLVTSGSSTDTQYF. CDR3 sequence (DNA): TGTGCCAGCACCCTGGTCACTAGCGGGAGTTCAACAGATACGCAGTATTTT.

This chain joins TRBV4-2 and TRBJ1-2, with D hard to call. Trimming shortened V by 0 bases and J by 4 bases, and 12 bases separated the two germline ends. Germline CDR1 and CDR2: LGHNA and YNFKEQ. The CDR3 is 15 residues long. Here the CDR3 DNA reads TGTGCCAGCAGCCAAGATAGCCAGAACCCCTATGGCTACACCTTC. Residues: CASSQDSQNPYGYTF.

The rearrangement joins TRBV7-6 to TRBJ1-5; 9 nucleotides match TRBD1. The CDR3 covers 17 residues. Germline CDR1 reads SGHVS; CDR2 reads FNYEAQ. The ends lost 5 bases at V and 1 base at J; junction bases unmatched: 9. Here the CDR3 DNA reads TGTGCCAGCAGCCCCCGGGACAGGGAGCGGAGCAATCAGCCCCAGCATTTT. Translation: CASSPRDRERSNQPQHF.

The chain recombines TRBV7-6 with TRBJ2-5; D is perhaps TRBD1 (6 bases). The V gene's germline CDR1 is SGHVS and CDR2 FNYEAQ. V was trimmed by 1 base and J by 3 bases, leaving 15 bases between them. This CDR3 is built from 16 residues. CDR3 nucleotide sequence: TGTGCCAGCAGCTTAGGTGTGGACAGAACCAAAGAGACCCAGTACTTC. It encodes CASSLGVDRTKETQYF.

The chain joins TRBV5-6 to TRBJ2-2; the D gene could be TRBD1 or TRBD2 (5 bases each). CDR3 size: 16 residues. Trimming took 3 bases from V and 5 from J, leaving 17 bases between them. The germline V gene encodes CDR1 SGHDT and CDR2 YYEEEE. This CDR3 reads CASSSLGQGWTGELFF. The CDR3 region has the DNA TGTGCCAGCAGCTCACTAGGGCAGGGATGGACCGGGGAGCTGTTTTTT.

V is TRBV7-8 and J is TRBJ1-2, with 9 bases matching TRBD1. The CDR3 spans 15 residues. Germline loops: CDR1 SGHVS, CDR2 FQNEAQ. J lost 6 bases, V lost 6 bases, and 11 bases had no gene match. CDR3 protein: CASSLPWDRENGYTF. CDR3 bases: TGTGCCAGCAGTTTACCCTGGGACAGGGAGAATGGCTACACCTTC.

The V and J genes are TRBV7-8 and TRBJ1-5; the match to TRBD1 covers 7 bases. Germline V lookup: CDR1 SGHVS, CDR2 FQNEAQ. With 5 bases clipped from V and 4 bases from J, the junction kept 8 bases outside the gene matches. The CDR3 is 15 amino acids. CDR3 region: CASSETGQTNQPQHF. In DNA form, the CDR3 reads TGTGCCAGCAGCGAAACGGGACAGACAAATCAGCCCCAGCATTTT.

The rearrangement links TRBV9 to TRBJ2-3; 7 nucleotides agree with TRBD2. In germline, CDR1 is SGDLS, CDR2 YYNGEE. V gave up 0 bases and J gave up 0 bases; unmatched junction bases: 4. The CDR3 spans 16 residues. The CDR3 here is CASSVAPAGSTDTQYF. The CDR3 bases are TGTGCCAGCAGCGTAGCCCCAGCGGGGAGCACAGATACGCAGTATTTT.

This clone was detected only a few times. This sequence joins TRBV6-6 and TRBJ2-7; 8 bases align to TRBD1. CDR3 length equals 13 residues. The ends lost 6 bases at V and 2 bases at J; junction bases unmatched: 3. Germline V gene sequence: CDR1 MNHNY, CDR2 SVGAGI (reference sequence). CDR3 bases: TGTGCCAGCAGAGTGACAGGGGCCTACGAGCAGTACTTC. It is translated as CASRVTGAYEQYF.

In its sample, this clone was seen once. At the DNA level, this CDR3 is encoded by other sequences in the same sample as well. The chain uses TRBV5-1 and TRBJ2-7; 10 positions agree with TRBD2. J was trimmed by 4 bases and V by 0 bases; bases with no gene match: 4. Looked up from germline, CDR1 is SGHRS and CDR2 is YFSETQ. CDR3 length: 15 residues. CDR3 nucleotides: TGCGCCAGCAGCTTGGCCTCGGGACTAGCGTACGAGCAGTACTTC. Its protein product is CASSLASGLAYEQYF.

V gene TRBV9 combines with J gene TRBJ2-3, with D tentatively TRBD2 (6 bases). Trimming shortened V by 7 bases and J by 3 bases, and 21 bases separated the two germline ends. The CDR3 has 16 residues. CDR1 and CDR2 (germline): SGDLS, YYNGEE. In DNA, the CDR3 is TGTGCCAGCGCCCCCCGGCCAGCGGGCGAGACAGATACGCAGTATTTT. This gives the protein CASAPRPAGETDTQYF.

J is TRBJ1-6 and V is TRBV5-1, with unresolved D. V was cut by 0 bases and J by 9 bases, with 13 bases left in between. Germline V gene data show CDR1 as SGHRS and CDR2 as YFSETQ. The CDR3 length is 15 residues. The CDR3 DNA reads TGCGCCAGCAGCTTGGAAGGTCATCTGGGTTCACCCCTCCACTTT. Its translation is CASSLEGHLGSPLHF.

This clone was recorded once. The chain uses TRBV6-6 and TRBJ2-1, with TRBD2 matching 10 bases. Per germline, CDR1 MNHNY and CDR2 SVGAGI (reference sequence). J gave up 8 bases and V 6 bases, and 13 bases lay outside the gene matches. There are 16 residues in the CDR3. This chain's CDR3 is CASSLALAGGIDEQFF. Here the CDR3 DNA reads TGTGCCAGCAGCCTCGCCTTAGCGGGAGGTATCGATGAGCAGTTCTTC.

CDR3 in amino acids: CASSLNRGETQYF. The CDR3 DNA reads TGTGCCAGCAGTTTAAACAGGGGTGAGACCCAGTACTTC. The chain carries TRBV27 and TRBJ2-5, with 7 bases aligning to TRBD1. The CDR3 has 13 residues. Germline loops: CDR1 MNHEY, CDR2 SMNVEV (reference sequence). Trimming removed 2 bases from V and 5 bases from J; junction bases left unmatched: 2.

The chain employs TRBV7-9 and TRBJ1-4; no reliable D call. The CDR3 totals 14 residues. Germline V gives CDR1 SEHNR, CDR2 FQNEAQ (reference sequence). The ends were cut back, 3 bases at V and 4 bases at J, with 9 bases in the middle. CDR3 nucleotides: TGTGCCAGCAGCTTGGGTGGCGTTAATGAAAAACTGTTTTTT. Translating gives CASSLGGVNEKLFF.

The chain has TRBV5-1 and TRBJ1-4; 7 bases map to TRBD1. The germline CDR1 and CDR2 sequences are SGHRS and YFSETQ. V lost 4 bases, J lost 0 bases, and 6 bases stayed unmatched. The CDR3 sequence is 16 residues long. The CDR3 nucleotides are TGCGCCAGCAGCCCGGACAGGTTTGCAACTAATGAAAAACTGTTTTTT. This encodes CASSPDRFATNEKLFF.